This T cell receptor (beta chain) appears in the sequencing data of a study of T-cell reconstitution after alpha-beta-depleted transplantation in children. This clonotype came up many times. The antigen remains undetermined. The V gene lost 3 bases and the J gene lost 1 base, with 6 bases spanning the gap. Germline V gives CDR1 SEHNR, CDR2 FQNEAQ (reference sequence). The CDR3 is made up of 13 amino acids. General study points: After one year, T-cell counts and TCRbeta diversity mostly came from new T cells.

Preparation of the TCRbeta library was carried out with unique molecular identifiers. TCRdb passed the PCR reads through MiXCR, listing each CDR3 protein once. The table has hundreds of thousands of distinct CDR3 sequences, 13% seen once. The J gene is TRBJ1-1, the V gene TRBV7-9; no clear D gene. The sample here was PBMCs, taken before TCRalphabeta/CD19-depleted stem cell transplant. The TCR comes from a girl aged 2-9 years with congenital amegakaryocytic thrombocytopenia, due to receive a stem cell transplant. The CDR3 sequence is CASSLGKNTEAFF. CDR3 in DNA: TGTGCCAGCAGCTTGGGGAAGAACACTGAAGCTTTCTTT.